The clone carrying this TCR beta chain was observed many times. Trimming stripped 0 bases from V and 14 bases from J, with 12 bases between. This CDR3 contains 12 residues. CDR1 and CDR2 from the germline V gene are SGHTS and YDEGEE. The data were obtained in a study of blood T cell repertoires in COVID-19. Study at large: Samples came from the United States, Italy and Spain, spanning acute and convalescent COVID-19. T cells, B-cell-depleted T cells, or PBMCs provided the cDNA or gDNA that served as material.

In the original workflow: Nucleated cell counts were estimated from reference gene primer amplification. Assay: immunoSEQ multiplex PCR; the TCRdb copy retains only in-frame clones and omits some. That table furnishes V, J and clone size, whereas the DNA furnished D and trimming. Among 150,000 to 200,000 clones listed, just over 85% were seen once. The sequenced sample consisted of peripheral blood. The chain uses TRBV5-8 and TRBJ2-1, with a possible D match to TRBD2 (5 bases). The TCR sequence derives from a man between 60 and 75 years old with acute or convalescent COVID-19. For the CDR3, the DNA is TGTGCCAGCAGCTTGGCGCCTACTAGGAAGTTCTTC. This gives the protein CASSLAPTRKFF.